Each of the 15 T cell receptor beta chains below was sequenced from the same sample in a study of early T cells in non-severe SARS-CoV-2 infection. TCRdb recomputed calls from the 5' RACE reads with MiXCR, one row per CDR3 protein. Among around 100,000 distinct CDR3 sequences listed, about 15% were seen once. The material sequenced was whole blood. The receptors come from an adult who was a healthcare worker with PCR-confirmed SARS-CoV-2 infection or an uninfected control (not recorded which).

Only a few counts were recorded for this clonotype. The chain couples TRBV5-1 to TRBJ1-6; 12 bases map to TRBD1. The germline CDR1 and CDR2 sequences are SGHRS and YFSETQ. The junction had 4 bases not matched to a gene; V was cut back by 3 bases and J by 9 bases. This CDR3 comprises 15 residues. This CDR3 reads CASSWGQGAASPLHF. The CDR3 region has the DNA TGCGCCAGCAGCTGGGGACAGGGGGCCGCTTCACCCCTCCACTTT.

This clonotype was seen many times. The chain combines TRBV20-1 with TRBJ1-2; 7 positions agree with TRBD1. Germline V gene data show CDR1 as DFQATT and CDR2 as SNEGSKA (reference sequence). The length of the CDR3 is 13 residues. The V gene end was trimmed by 6 bases and the J gene end by 5 bases; junction bases not matched to a gene: 9. The CDR3 here is CSAPLPGQYGYTF. The CDR3 coding sequence is TGCAGTGCGCCTCTACCGGGACAGTATGGCTACACCTTC.

This clonotype was counted only a few times. V and J are TRBV20-1 and TRBJ2-5, with D unclear. This CDR3 contains 14 residues. Germline CDR1 and CDR2: DFQATT and SNEGSKA (reference sequence). V was trimmed by 1 base and J by 1 base, leaving 10 bases between them. Here the CDR3 DNA reads TGCAGTGCTAGAGGCCAGGACGGCCAAGAGACCCAGTACTTC. This codes for CSARGQDGQETQYF.

This clonotype was observed a handful of times. The chain couples TRBV18 to TRBJ2-2; TRBD1 matches at 7 bases. Germline V gene sequence: CDR1 KGHSH, CDR2 LQKENI. V was clipped by 5 bases and J by 1 base; unmatched bases: 7. The CDR3 spans 16 residues. CDR3: CASSIRDSKNTGELFF. DNA of the CDR3: TGTGCCAGCTCAATAAGGGACAGCAAGAACACCGGGGAGCTGTTTTTT.

The rearrangement links TRBV20-1 to TRBJ2-7; the D is unclear. This CDR3 is built from 11 residues. Germline values: CDR1 DFQATT, CDR2 SNEGSKA (reference sequence). The V end lost 2 bases, the J end lost 6 bases, and 8 bases lay between the germline ends. The CDR3 loop reads CSARLAGEQYF. The CDR3 nucleotides read TGCAGTGCTAGATTAGCAGGCGAGCAGTACTTC.

This clonotype has only a few counts. The genes are TRBV7-9 and TRBJ2-2, with 12 bases lining up with TRBD2. The V segment lost 5 bases and the J segment 6 bases; nucleotides outside the gene matches: 10. The CDR3 has 17 amino acids. Germline V CDR1 and CDR2: SEHNR, FQNEAQ (reference sequence). CDR3 in amino acids: CASSPGATSGSAGELFF. CDR3 sequence (DNA): TGTGCCAGCAGCCCGGGGGCGACTAGCGGGAGTGCCGGGGAGCTGTTTTTT.

The V call is TRBV20-1, the J call TRBJ2-3; 7 bases match TRBD1. The germline V gene has CDR1 DFQATT and CDR2 SNEGSKA (reference sequence). CDR3 length equals 16 residues. V lost 0 bases and J lost 0; bases outside the gene matches: 6. This CDR3 is CSARERDRWSTDTQYF. The CDR3 DNA reads as TGCAGTGCTAGAGAAAGGGACAGATGGAGCACAGATACGCAGTATTTT.

This clonotype has only a few counts. The V gene is TRBV10-3, the J gene TRBJ2-2, with no clear D. Trimming shortened V by 3 bases and J by 7 bases, and 12 bases separated the two germline ends. There are 14 residues in the CDR3. CDR1 is ENHRY, CDR2 SYGVKD, per germline. CDR3 sequence reads: CAISDLPNGGELFF. The CDR3 nucleotides are TGTGCCATCAGTGACCTCCCTAACGGCGGGGAGCTGTTTTTT.

This clonotype turned up a few times. The V call is TRBV14, the J call TRBJ1-1; 10 bases match TRBD1. CDR1 is SGHDN and CDR2 is FVKESK in the germline V gene. The CDR3 is 14 residues long. J lost 10 bases, V lost 6 bases, and 11 bases had no gene match. The CDR3 reads CASSYGTGEFAAFF. As DNA, the CDR3 is TGTGCCAGCAGTTACGGGACAGGGGAATTTGCAGCTTTCTTT.

CDR3 nucleotide sequence: TGTGCCAGCAGCTCTTTTGGAAGGGACGGTGAGCAGTTCTTC. Translation gives CASSSFGRDGEQFF. The chain employs TRBV7-9 and TRBJ2-1; the D gene could be TRBD1 or TRBD2 (5 bases each). The CDR3 is 14 amino acids. Germline values: CDR1 SEHNR, CDR2 FQNEAQ (reference sequence). Deletions cut 4 bases from V and 9 bases from J, with 16 bases between.

The sample holds a few counts of this clonotype. The V and J genes are TRBV27 and TRBJ2-7; TRBD2 agrees at 7 bases. Germline CDR1 is MNHEY and CDR2 is SMNVEV (reference sequence). With 8 bases clipped from V and 2 bases from J, the junction kept 6 bases outside the gene matches. The CDR3 loop spans 13 amino acids. CDR3 in DNA: TGTGCCAGCCGGGACGGGGGGACCTACGAGCAGTACTTC. Translating gives CASRDGGTYEQYF.

This clonotype was picked up a small number of times. The chain links TRBV12-3 or TRBV12-4 to TRBJ2-7; D uncertain. CDR3 size: 13 residues. The ends were cut back, 2 bases at V and 9 bases at J, with 14 bases in the middle. CDR3 loop: CASSLNRWNVQYF. The CDR3 DNA follows: TGTGCCAGCAGTTTAAACAGATGGAATGTGCAGTACTTC.

This sequence joins TRBV15 and TRBJ2-1, with D tentatively TRBD2 (5 bases). The CDR3 extends over 16 amino acids. V gave up 1 base and J gave up 9 bases, with 19 bases separating them. Germline assignment: CDR1 LNHNV and CDR2 YYDKDF (reference sequence). CDR3 nucleotide sequence: TGTGCCACCAGCAGAGTAGCGACCCCTCCTCTTCTTGAGCAGTTCTTC. Translation gives CATSRVATPPLLEQFF. Using reference TRBV15 and TRBJ2-1 for the parts outside the CDR3, the full variable domain is DAMVIQNPRYQVTQFGKPVTLSCSQTLNHNVMYWYQQKSSQAPKLLFHYYDKDFNNEADTPDNFQSRRPNTSFCFLDIRSPGLGDTAMYLCATSRVATPPLLEQFFGPGTRLTVL.

The chain has TRBV20-1 and TRBJ2-3; no clear D gene. Germline loops: CDR1 DFQATT, CDR2 SNEGSKA (reference sequence). CDR3 length: 11 amino acids. The CDR3 DNA is TGCAGCTCCCAGTCCGCAGATACGCAGTATTTT. Translating gives CSSQSADTQYF.

This clonotype was detected only a few times. The V and J genes are TRBV19 and TRBJ1-5; D gene uncertain. From germline, CDR1 is LNHDA and CDR2 SQIVND (reference sequence). Trimming cost V 3 bases and J 5 bases, with 8 bases left between them. CDR3 size: 13 residues. Here the CDR3 reads CASSIRQYQPQHF. As DNA, the CDR3 is TGTGCCAGTAGTATCAGGCAGTATCAGCCCCAGCATTTT. Combining the CDR3 with reference TRBV19 and TRBJ1-5 gives the whole variable domain DGGITQSPKYLFRKEGQNVTLSCEQNLNHDAMYWYRQDPGQGLRLIYYSQIVNDFQKGDIAEGYSVSREKKESFPLTVTSAQKNPTAFYLCASSIRQYQPQHFGDGTRLSIL.